The 11 T cell receptor beta chains given below trace back to one sample, sequenced in a study of T cell changes during pregnancy in multiple sclerosis. Assay: immunoSEQ multiplex PCR; the TCRdb copy retains only in-frame clones and omits some. The table lists about 93,000 clones, around 92% of them singletons. Sequenced material: peripheral blood, taken after pregnancy. These receptors all stem from a female donor with multiple sclerosis, enrolled in a pregnancy study.

A few counts support this clone. Other DNA variants within this sample encode the same CDR3. The CDR3 reads CASTPTGSSYNEQFF. CDR3 bases: TGTGCCAGTACCCCGACAGGGAGCTCCTACAATGAGCAGTTCTTC. This chain uses TRBV19 with TRBJ2-1; 7 nucleotides align to TRBD1. V lost 7 bases and J lost 0; bases outside the gene matches: 6. Germline values: CDR1 LNHDA, CDR2 SQIVND (reference sequence). This CDR3 region has 15 residues.

The V call is TRBV4-3, the J call TRBJ1-6; D is ambiguous. Germline V gene sequence: CDR1 LGHNA, CDR2 YSLEER. The CDR3 runs to 15 residues. The V end was cut by 4 bases, the J end by 7 bases, with 14 bases between. CDR3 residues: CASSPWAEKNSPLHF. In DNA form, the CDR3 reads TGCGCCAGCAGCCCTTGGGCAGAGAAGAATTCACCCCTCCACTTT.

V usage is TRBV30 and J usage is TRBJ1-1; D remains unclear. V was shortened by 0 bases and J by 2 bases, with 7 bases between the two germline ends. Germline V CDR1 and CDR2: GTSNPN, SVGIG (reference sequence). The CDR3 length is 13 residues. CDR3 coding DNA: TGTGCCTGGAGTGTACTGACAAACACTGAAGCTTTCTTT. It specifies CAWSVLTNTEAFF.

J is TRBJ2-5 and V is TRBV28, with D possibly matching TRBD1 (5 bases). V was pared by 6 bases and J by 6 bases, with 20 bases between. The CDR3 extends over 15 amino acids. CDR1 MDHEN and CDR2 SYDVKM come from the germline V gene. The CDR3 region is CASSLPAREMKTQYF. The CDR3 DNA sequence: TGTGCCAGCAGCCTCCCCGCCAGGGAAATGAAGACCCAGTACTTC.

The chain uses TRBV7-2 and TRBJ1-6, with 9 bases identical to TRBD1. V shed 0 bases and J 9 bases; nucleotides not matched to a gene: 3. CDR1 and CDR2 (germline): SGHTA, FQGNSA. The CDR3 spans 15 residues. CDR3 bases: TGTGCCAGCAGCTTAGCGACAGGGGGGGGTTCACCCCTCCACTTT. Its protein product is CASSLATGGGSPLHF.

This clone has a single count. The chain employs TRBV29-1 and TRBJ2-7, with 7 bases fitting TRBD1. The CDR3 sequence is 11 residues long. V dropped 7 bases and J dropped 5; count of bases not matched to a gene: 5. Per germline, CDR1 SQVTM and CDR2 ANQGSEA. DNA for the CDR3: TGCAGCGCGGACAGGACCCACGAGCAGTACTTC. Translated: CSADRTHEQYF.

This chain links TRBV28 with TRBJ2-7; 9 bases match TRBD1. V shed 7 bases and J 2 bases; nucleotides not matched to a gene: 6. Germline loops: CDR1 MDHEN, CDR2 SYDVKM. The CDR3 has 14 amino acids. Here the CDR3 DNA reads TGTGCCAGCATCTCCGGGACAGGGACCTACGAGCAGTACTTC. It translates to CASISGTGTYEQYF.

The rearrangement uses TRBV6-1 and TRBJ2-7; TRBD2 is a possible D gene (6 bases). The CDR3 covers 15 residues. Trimming left V 6 bases short and J 7 bases short, with 22 bases between. CDR1 is MNHNS, CDR2 SASEGT, per germline. The chain's CDR3 is CASSPLSLTGGEQYF. Written as DNA, the CDR3 is TGTGCCAGCAGCCCTCTCAGCCTAACCGGAGGGGAGCAGTACTTC.

This clone came up a few times. The chain employs TRBV10-3 and TRBJ2-1; 8 bases align to TRBD2. This CDR3 has 12 residues. Germline CDR1 ENHRY, CDR2 SYGVKD. The V segment lost 7 bases and the J segment 10 bases; nucleotides outside the gene matches: 6. This CDR3 reads CAINSGAWEQFF. CDR3 DNA: TGTGCCATCAATAGCGGGGCATGGGAGCAGTTCTTC.

This rearrangement joins TRBV6-1 to TRBJ1-2; D unclear. The CDR3 totals 13 residues. The germline CDR1 and CDR2 sequences are MNHNS and SASEGT. Trimming took 7 bases from V and 2 from J, leaving 11 bases between them. CDR3 DNA sequence: TGTGCCAGCATCCCATCCCCAAACTATGGCTACACCTTC. It is translated as CASIPSPNYGYTF.

This clone was seen a handful of times. This chain joins TRBV4-3 and TRBJ2-1, with 9 nucleotides matching TRBD1. CDR1 is LGHNA, CDR2 YSLEER, per germline. J lost 10 bases, V lost 0 bases, and 7 bases had no gene match. The CDR3 is made up of 15 amino acids. Here the CDR3 DNA reads TGCGCCAGCAGCCAAGAATGGCGACAGGGGGACGAGCAGTTCTTC. This gives the protein CASSQEWRQGDEQFF.